The present TCR beta chain was sequenced within a study of blood T cell repertoires in COVID-19. Overall study: Spain, Italy and the United States supplied samples that represented acute and convalescent COVID-19. In each case, the material was cDNA or gDNA derived from T cells, B-cell-depleted T cells, or PBMCs.

In the source study's methods: Amplification from reference gene primers served as the basis for estimated nucleated cell counts. Only in-frame clones appear in the TCRdb table, and some are missing; sequencing was by immunoSEQ multiplex PCR. V and J calls and clone size are given by that table; D and trimming were obtained from the DNA. The sample contains tens of thousands of clones, around 85% of which appear only once. The CDR3 runs to 14 residues. From germline, CDR1 is ENHRY and CDR2 SYGVKD. The V end was cut by 0 bases, the J end by 3 bases, with 9 bases between. The sequence was collected from a woman older than 75 with active or convalescent COVID-19. The chain combines TRBV10-3 with TRBJ2-7, with D maybe TRBD1 (6 bases). The sample comprised peripheral blood. The CDR3 DNA sequence: TGTGCCATCAGTGAGTCAGTACAGGGCTACGAGCAGTACTTC. This gives the protein CAISESVQGYEQYF.